Presented here are 18 T cell receptor beta chains from one specimen sequenced in a study of T cells in women clearing cervical HPV infection. TCRdb's copy holds only in-frame clones and misses some; the assay was immunoSEQ multiplex PCR. This table lists over 25,000 clones. Input material: blood buffy coat. All receptors come from a woman between 18 and 70 years old with a cervical HPV16 infection that either progressed to CIN3+ or cleared (not recorded which).

A remark on this clone: The CDR3 is cut off 3 residues early in the read; its end comes from the germline J gene. The J gene is TRBJ2-3, the V gene TRBV5-1, with 9 nucleotides matching TRBD1. V was pared by 5 bases and J by 3 bases, with 4 bases of the junction left unmatched. The V gene's germline CDR1 is SGHRS and CDR2 YFSETQ. The CDR3 contains 14 residues. CDR3 DNA (partial): TGCGCCAGCAGACAGGGGGCTGGGACAGATACG. Translation gives CASRQGAGTDT. The entire CDR3 is CASRQGAGTDTQYF.

Concerning this clone itself: The CDR3 end is not reached by the read, which stops 3 residues before it; the germline J gene fills it in. The chain couples TRBV11-2 to TRBJ1-2; D is unresolved. V lost 4 bases and J 4 bases, leaving 10 bases between the germline ends. The V gene's germline CDR1 is SGHAT and CDR2 FQNNGV. This CDR3 has 13 residues. Incomplete CDR3 DNA: TGTGCCAGCAGCTCCGCGGCGCTCTATGGC. This gives the protein CASSSAALYG. The whole CDR3 region reads CASSSAALYGYTF.

Regarding this clone: Read coverage stops 3 residues before the CDR3 terminus; the germline J gene supplies the remainder. The V and J genes are TRBV6-2 or TRBV6-3 and TRBJ1-1; D remains ambiguous. The V end lost 7 bases, the J end lost 0 bases, and 15 bases lay between the germline ends. The CDR3 is 15 residues long. Germline assignment: CDR1 MNHEY and CDR2 SVGEGT. The DNA read from the CDR3 is TGTGCCAGCACGCCGACAAGTTCTATGAACACTGAA. Residues: CASTPTSSMNTE. The full CDR3 is CASTPTSSMNTEAFF.

A note on this clone: The missing CDR3 end, 3 residues past where the read stops, is filled in from the germline J gene. The chain combines TRBV2 with TRBJ2-7; 11 bases align to TRBD1. This CDR3 contains 15 residues. After removal of 1 base from V and 5 bases from J, the junction contained 4 bases not matched to a gene. Germline V gives CDR1 SNHLY, CDR2 FYNNEI. The CDR3 loop reads CASSEEDRGRNEQYF. Partial CDR3 DNA: TGTGCCAGCAGTGAAGAGGACAGGGGGCGGAACGAG.

In the case of this clone: The read ends 3 residues shy of where the CDR3 ends; the end is completed using the germline J gene. This chain joins TRBV2 and TRBJ2-5, with TRBD1 matching over 10 bases. CDR1 and CDR2 (germline): SNHLY, FYNNEI. Trimming took 3 bases from V and 5 from J; bases not matched to a gene: 3. This CDR3 comprises 14 residues. Partial CDR3 DNA: TGTGCCAGCAGTGAGAGGGGACAGGGGGAGACC. It yields the protein CASSERGQGET. The whole CDR3 sequence is CASSERGQGETQYF. Variable domain in full (rest from reference TRBV2 and TRBJ2-5): EPEVTQTPSHQVTQMGQEVILRCVPISNHLYFYWYRQILGQKVEFLVSFYNNEISEKSEIFDDQFSVERPDGSNFTLKIRSTKLEDSAMYFCASSERGQGETQYFGPGTRLLVL.

On this clone itself: The read gets to within 3 residues of the CDR3 end, and the germline J gene fills in the rest. J is TRBJ2-7 and V is TRBV27; possibly TRBD1 for D (6 bases). The CDR3 is made up of 13 amino acids. Germline CDR1 is MNHEY and CDR2 is SMNVEV (reference sequence). Trimming shortened V by 4 bases and J by 3 bases, and 10 bases separated the two germline ends. Partial CDR3 DNA: TGTGCCAGCAGTTACCGGACAGACTACGAG. It encodes CASSYRTDYE. The complete CDR3 sequence is CASSYRTDYEQYF.

As to this clone: The sequenced fragment ends 3 residues before the CDR3 boundary, so the rest is inferred from the germline J gene. The V call is TRBV5-4, the J call TRBJ1-2; D might be TRBD1 (5 bases). The CDR3 loop spans 15 amino acids. Trimming left V 4 bases short and J 0 bases short, with 13 bases between. The germline V gene has CDR1 SGHNT and CDR2 YYREEE (reference sequence). The CDR3 region is CASSLRQNANYGYTF. The covered CDR3 bases are TGTGCCAGCAGCCTAAGACAGAACGCTAACTATGGC.

In regard to this clone: This same CDR3 is encoded by further DNA sequences in the sample. The chain's CDR3 is CASRKDRGWGNTIYF. The covered CDR3 bases are TGTGCCAGCAGGAAGGACAGGGGTTGGGGAAACACC. The chain links TRBV2 to TRBJ1-3; the match to TRBD1 covers 9 bases. The read falls 3 residues short of the CDR3 end, and the missing part is taken from the germline J gene. V lost 6 bases and J lost 4; bases outside the gene matches: 7. The germline CDR1 and CDR2 sequences are SNHLY and FYNNEI. This CDR3 has 15 amino acids. The whole variable domain, remainder taken from reference TRBV2 and TRBJ1-3, is EPEVTQTPSHQVTQMGQEVILRCVPISNHLYFYWYRQILGQKVEFLVSFYNNEISEKSEIFDDQFSVERPDGSNFTLKIRSTKLEDSAMYFCASRKDRGWGNTIYFGEGSWLTVV.

As for this clone: The read terminates 3 residues before the CDR3 end, so the remaining end is supplied by the germline J gene. This chain uses TRBV5-4 with TRBJ1-2, with D unclear. CDR3 length: 12 residues. Germline V gene data show CDR1 as SGHNT and CDR2 as YYREEE (reference sequence). CDR3 DNA, as far as it was read: TGTGCCAGCAGCTCCCAGGTAACCGAC. Translating gives CASSSQVTD. The entire CDR3 is CASSSQVTDYTF.

About this clone itself: The read ends 3 residues early relative to the CDR3; the germline J gene fills the gap. The rearrangement joins TRBV12-3 or TRBV12-4 to TRBJ1-2; D is perhaps TRBD1 (5 bases). The V gene lost 4 bases and the J gene lost 3 bases, with 15 bases spanning the gap. CDR3 size: 15 residues. The CDR3 spells CASSSPGDSDYGYTF. The sequenced CDR3 bases are TGTGCCAGCAGTTCACCGGGGGACTCGGACTATGGC.

A remark on this clone: The CDR3 end lies 3 residues beyond the end of the read and is filled in from the germline J gene. Other DNA sequences in the sample encode the same CDR3. This sequence joins TRBV19 and TRBJ1-1; D is perhaps TRBD1 (6 bases). V gave up 7 bases and J gave up 5 bases, with 23 bases separating them. The CDR3 length is 16 residues. Germline CDR1 reads LNHDA; CDR2 reads SQIVND (reference sequence). The CDR3 bases that were read are TGTGCCAGTACTCCCTCAATAGATCCAGGGACAACTGAA. It translates to CASTPSIDPGTTE. The whole CDR3 protein is CASTPSIDPGTTEAFF.

To note about this clone: One junction end disagrees with the germline gene, perhaps due to a read error. The read finishes 3 residues shy of the CDR3 end, and the germline J gene is used to complete it. The chain carries TRBV11-2 and TRBJ2-7; no reliable D call. From germline, CDR1 is SGHAT and CDR2 FQNNGV. The CDR3 covers 12 residues. Partial CDR3 DNA: TGTGCCAGCAGCACGAGCTCCCACGAG. This codes for CASSTSSHE. The entire CDR3 protein is CASSTSSHEQYF.

With regard to this clone: The CDR3 goes on 3 residues after the read ends, and that part is filled in from the germline J gene. The V and J genes are TRBV5-4 and TRBJ2-3, with TRBD2 identical over 7 bases. The length of the CDR3 is 14 residues. Trimming removed 3 bases from V and 6 bases from J; junction bases left unmatched: 7. Germline CDR1 is SGHNT and CDR2 is YYREEE (reference sequence). The chain's CDR3 is CASSSAGPFDTQYF. The part of the CDR3 DNA that was read is TGTGCCAGCAGCTCAGCGGGACCATTCGATACG.

This clone shows up as large by frequency. The CDR3 end is not reached by the read, which stops 3 residues before it; the germline J gene fills it in. The V and J genes are TRBV28 and TRBJ2-6, with D unclear. The ends were cut back, 6 bases at V and 1 base at J, with 10 bases in the middle. The germline V gene encodes CDR1 MDHEN and CDR2 SYDVKM. The length of the CDR3 is 15 residues. The CDR3 DNA, read in part, is TGTGCCAGCAGCTTTTATCTTTCTGGGGCCAACGTC. It yields the protein CASSFYLSGANV. The whole CDR3 is CASSFYLSGANVLTF.

Concerning this clone: The read falls 3 residues short of the CDR3 end, and the missing part is taken from the germline J gene. This rearrangement joins TRBV6-4 to TRBJ2-2; tentative D call: TRBD1 (5 bases). The CDR3 has 14 residues. In germline, CDR1 is MRHNA, CDR2 SNTAGT. Partial CDR3 DNA: TGTGCCAGCAGCGACAGAGCTGGGGCCAACGTG. Its translation is CASSDRAGANV. The whole CDR3 is CASSDRAGANVLFF.

For this clone: Sequencing ends 3 residues short of the CDR3 end; the germline J gene provides the rest. The chain couples TRBV30 to TRBJ2-5; no clear D. Per the germline V gene, CDR1 is GTSNPN and CDR2 is SVGIG (reference sequence). Trimming pared 3 bases from V and 5 bases from J, leaving 7 bases between. The CDR3 totals 11 residues. The CDR3 reads CAWRSSETQYF. CDR3 DNA, as far as it was read: TGTGCCTGGAGATCTTCGGAGACC.

This CDR3 reads CSATSTARSGYTF. CDR3 DNA (partial): TGCAGCGCTACGTCGACGGCTAGGTCGGGC. The J gene is TRBJ1-2, the V gene TRBV29-1; D call uncertain. Coverage ceases 3 residues before the CDR3 finishes, and the germline J gene fills in the end. The CDR3 loop spans 13 amino acids. Germline values: CDR1 SQVTM, CDR2 ANQGSEA.

Of note for this clone: The CDR3 end lies 3 residues beyond the end of the read and is filled in from the germline J gene. This chain joins TRBV10-1 and TRBJ2-7, with D possibly matching TRBD1 (6 bases). Between the trimmed V and J ends, which lost 4 bases and 2 bases, there was a span of 9 bases. CDR1 is WNHNN and CDR2 is SYGVQD in the germline V gene (reference sequence). The CDR3 contains 13 residues. The sequenced CDR3 bases are TGCGCCAGCAGTGGGGGGCATGCCTACGAG. Translated: CASSGGHAYE. The entire CDR3 protein is CASSGGHAYEQYF.